Here is one T cell receptor (beta chain) with its context. These data belong to a study of graft-versus-host responses after intestinal transplantation. Data came from immunoSEQ multiplex PCR; TCRdb stores just in-frame clones and leaves some out. The repertoire holds roughly 40,000 clones, 90% to 95% seen once, with 4.4% in the top ten. This TCR was recovered from a human patient who received an intestinal transplant, so some T cells may come from the graft donor. Source: PBMCs, taken 524 days after transplant.

The CDR3 protein is CASSLPTGYNEQFF. In DNA, the CDR3 is TGTGCCAGCAGCTTACCGACGGGGTACAATGAGCAGTTCTTC. The chain uses TRBV11-1 and TRBJ2-1, with D possibly TRBD2 on 5 matching bases. V was trimmed by 2 bases and J by 4 bases, leaving 9 bases between them. Per the germline V gene, CDR1 is SGHAT and CDR2 is FQDESV (reference sequence). The length of the CDR3 is 14 residues.